Listed here are 28 T cell receptor beta chains from one sample, sequenced in a study of T cells after yellow fever vaccination (dated by TCRdb to between 2018 and 2021). Libraries came from 5' RACE. TCRdb records Illumina HiSeq 2500 as the sequencer. TCRdb cleaned the public reads at Q25 with fastp, built clones with MiXCR and kept in-frame beta chains. Duplicate CDR3 protein sequences are folded into a single record with the most common DNA and genes. The sample includes 55,000 or so distinct CDR3 sequences, with approximately 7% observed a single time. Of the sample, 20% to 25% falls within the top ten clones. The treatment or condition tag for this specimen amounts to: live attenuated yellow fever vaccine strain. This specimen consisted of CD8+ T cells not binding an NS4B(214-222) dextramer, sorted from PBMCs, obtained about 49 days after the first yellow fever vaccination. What the cell subset or site label conveys for this sample: NS4B epitope dextramer-negative CD8 T cells. These receptors originate from a man younger than 35 who received the YFV17D yellow fever vaccine.

This clonotype occurred many times. This chain joins TRBV24-1 and TRBJ2-1; TRBD1 matches 12 bases. Germline CDR1 and CDR2: KGHDR and SFDVKD. There are 16 residues in the CDR3. The junction had 8 bases not matched to a gene; V was cut back by 5 bases and J by 7 bases. CDR3 loop: CATSGPGQGAGNEQFF. The CDR3 bases are TGTGCCACCAGTGGCCCGGGACAGGGGGCGGGAAATGAGCAGTTCTTC.

The chain joins TRBV19 to TRBJ1-1, with a weak D call TRBD1 (6 bases). The V end lost 1 base, the J end lost 7 bases, and 7 bases lay between the germline ends. The CDR3 consists of 12 residues. Looked up from germline, CDR1 is LNHDA and CDR2 is SQIVND (reference sequence). The CDR3 protein is CASSIGTVEAFF. In DNA, the CDR3 is TGTGCCAGTAGTATAGGGACAGTTGAAGCTTTCTTT.

This clonotype was counted a few times. V and J are TRBV6-5 and TRBJ1-2; 8 nucleotides match TRBD1. Germline V gives CDR1 MNHEY, CDR2 SVGAGI. The length of the CDR3 is 15 residues. The V and J ends lost 0 bases and 6 bases, in that order; junction bases with no gene match: 6. The CDR3 coding sequence is TGTGCCAGCAGTTACTCGGAGACAGGGGTAAATGGCTACACCTTC. Its translation is CASSYSETGVNGYTF.

This clonotype has just a few counts. The chain uses TRBV7-6 and TRBJ2-3, with no clear D. Trimming pared 3 bases from V and 6 bases from J, leaving 7 bases between. Germline CDR1 is SGHVS and CDR2 is FNYEAQ. This CDR3 is 12 amino acids long. The CDR3 spells CASSFTADTQYF. CDR3 nucleotides: TGTGCCAGCAGCTTTACCGCGGATACGCAGTATTTT.

This clonotype was observed many times. This sequence joins TRBV6-4 and TRBJ2-3; possibly TRBD2 for D (6 bases). There are 14 residues in the CDR3. V was shortened by 2 bases and J by 1 base, with 7 bases between the two germline ends. The germline CDR1 and CDR2 sequences are MRHNA and SNTAGT. The CDR3 is CASSDGEGTDTQYF. DNA for the CDR3: TGTGCCAGCAGTGACGGGGAGGGCACAGATACGCAGTATTTT.

The chain joins TRBV3-1 to TRBJ2-5; 7 bases line up with TRBD2. This CDR3 region has 17 residues. V lost 4 bases and J lost 5; bases outside the gene matches: 16. Germline CDR1 is LGHDT and CDR2 is YNNKEL (reference sequence). The CDR3 nucleotides read TGTGCCAGCAGCCTAAGACTAGCACCCTCCCGGCGGGAGACCCAGTACTTC. This translates into CASSLRLAPSRRETQYF.

This clonotype was seen ten or more times. V is TRBV29-1 and J is TRBJ1-2, with TRBD1 as a possible D gene (5 bases). The V gene lost 0 bases and the J gene lost 0 bases, with 11 bases spanning the gap. CDR3 length: 15 amino acids. Germline V CDR1 and CDR2: SQVTM, ANQGSEA. The CDR3 region is CSVEDLRAPNYGYTF. The CDR3 region has the DNA TGCAGCGTTGAAGATCTCAGGGCCCCTAACTATGGCTACACCTTC.

The chain is built from TRBV7-9 and TRBJ2-1, with D uncertain. Germline loops: CDR1 SEHNR, CDR2 FQNEAQ (reference sequence). The CDR3 sequence is 12 residues long. Trimming took 6 bases from V and 4 from J, leaving 7 bases between them. DNA of the CDR3: TGTGCCAGCAGGTCCGGGTACAATGAGCAGTTCTTC. Translating gives CASRSGYNEQFF.

The CDR3 DNA reads as TGTGCCAGCAGTTACTCAGGACTCTCCTACGAGCAGTACTTC. This sequence encodes CASSYSGLSYEQYF. V gene TRBV6-5 combines with J gene TRBJ2-7, with D tentatively TRBD2 (5 bases). CDR3 size: 14 residues. The germline V and J ends were trimmed by 0 bases and 0 bases, with 6 bases remaining between them. Germline CDR1 reads MNHEY; CDR2 reads SVGAGI.

As regards this clonotype: A clone one base away is much larger, so this may be a read error. The J gene is TRBJ1-6, the V gene TRBV10-2; tentative D call: TRBD1 (5 bases). The CDR3 spans 15 residues. The V gene's germline CDR1 is WSHSY and CDR2 SAAADI. CDR3 sequence: CASSEMGVGNSPLNF. In nucleotides, the CDR3 is TGCGCCAGCAGTGAGATGGGGGTAGGCAATTCACCCCTCAACTTT.

This clonotype was counted ten times or more. The chain couples TRBV7-9 to TRBJ1-2, with a tentative D call TRBD1 (5 bases). The CDR3 consists of 14 residues. Germline CDR1 SEHNR, CDR2 FQNEAQ (reference sequence). V dropped 3 bases and J dropped 0 bases, with 8 bases sitting between them. The DNA for the CDR3 is TGTGCCAGCAGCTTTGAGGGGACTAACTATGGCTACACCTTC. The encoded protein is CASSFEGTNYGYTF.

This clonotype appeared a few times. This rearrangement joins TRBV7-6 to TRBJ2-7; 10 nucleotides align to TRBD1. Germline trimming cut 5 bases from V and 10 bases from J; bases unmatched to any gene: 11. Germline CDR1 SGHVS, CDR2 FNYEAQ. This CDR3 has 14 residues. CDR3 amino acids: CASSQPGDRGLQYF. CDR3 nucleotide sequence: TGTGCCAGCAGCCAACCTGGGGACAGGGGACTCCAGTACTTC.

The chain employs TRBV20-1 and TRBJ1-2; the D is unclear. The CDR3 runs 13 residues. Per germline, CDR1 DFQATT and CDR2 SNEGSKA (reference sequence). V dropped 2 bases and J dropped 1 base, with 8 bases sitting between them. CDR3: CSARLTVNYGYTF. The CDR3 DNA reads TGCAGTGCTAGACTCACAGTTAACTATGGCTACACCTTC.

This clonotype was seen many times. The J gene is TRBJ2-2, the V gene TRBV11-2; weak D call: TRBD2 (5 bases). Germline CDR1 reads SGHAT; CDR2 reads FQNNGV. Between the trimmed V and J ends, which lost 2 bases and 7 bases, there was a span of 8 bases. The CDR3 is 13 amino acids. CDR3 coding DNA: TGTGCCAGCAGCTTACCCGGGGACGGGGAGCTGTTTTTT. Translating it yields CASSLPGDGELFF. Full variable domain (rest looked up from reference TRBV11-2 and TRBJ2-2): EAGVAQSPRYKIIEKRQSVAFWCNPISGHATLYWYQQILGQGPKLLIQFQNNGVVDDSQLPKDRFSAERLKGVDSTLKIQPAKLEDSAVYLCASSLPGDGELFFGEGSRLTVL.

This clonotype has more than one count but fewer than ten. V is TRBV7-8 and J is TRBJ2-2, with D perhaps TRBD1 (5 bases). The CDR3 runs to 16 residues. Germline assignment: CDR1 SGHVS and CDR2 FQNEAQ. V was cut by 5 bases and J by 3 bases, with 16 bases left in between. The CDR3 nucleotides read TGTGCCAGCAGCCTCGCCAGGGAAGGAGACACCGGGGAGCTGTTTTTT. The encoded protein is CASSLAREGDTGELFF.

This clonotype was counted many times. The rearrangement joins TRBV7-9 to TRBJ2-1; TRBD2 matches 11 bases. Per the germline V gene, CDR1 is SEHNR and CDR2 is FQNEAQ (reference sequence). The CDR3 totals 16 residues. Trimming at V came to 3 bases and at J to 1 base, leaving 2 bases not matched to a gene. CDR3 DNA sequence: TGTGCCAGCAGCTTTAGCGGGGGGGCTTCCTACAATGAGCAGTTCTTC. It translates to CASSFSGGASYNEQFF.

The V and J genes are TRBV12-5 and TRBJ2-3; the match to TRBD1 covers 7 bases. J was trimmed by 0 bases and V by 6 bases; bases with no gene match: 15. The CDR3 covers 18 residues. CDR1 LGHNT and CDR2 FRNRAP come from the germline V gene. DNA of the CDR3: TGTGCTAGTGGCGATCACCCCAGACAGGGATTGAGCACAGATACGCAGTATTTT. Protein product: CASGDHPRQGLSTDTQYF.

The chain carries TRBV12-3 or TRBV12-4 and TRBJ2-1, with 11 bases aligning to TRBD2. Trimming removed 8 bases from V and 8 bases from J; junction bases left unmatched: 8. The CDR3 loop spans 14 amino acids. CDR3 in amino acids: CASDTSGGWDEQFF. The CDR3 nucleotides are TGTGCCAGCGACACTAGCGGGGGATGGGATGAGCAGTTCTTC.

Many counts were recorded for this clonotype. V usage is TRBV7-9 and J usage is TRBJ2-3; the match to TRBD1 covers 8 bases. With V trimmed by 10 bases and J by 3 bases, 9 bases remained unmatched. This CDR3 is built from 14 residues. Germline assignment: CDR1 SEHNR and CDR2 FQNEAQ (reference sequence). The CDR3 coding sequence is TGTGCCACCAAGGACAGGGCGAAAACAGATACGCAGTATTTT. Its protein product is CATKDRAKTDTQYF. The whole variable domain, filled in from reference TRBV7-9 and TRBJ2-3, reads DTGVSQNPRHKITKRGQNVTFRCDPISEHNRLYWYRQTLGQGPEFLTYFQNEAQLEKSRLLSDRFSAERPKGSFSTLEIQRTEQGDSAMYLCATKDRAKTDTQYFGPGTRLTVL.

This clonotype appeared a few times. Here the CDR3 DNA reads TGTGCCAGCAGTTACTCGAACCCTACCGGGGAGCTGTTTTTT. Its translation is CASSYSNPTGELFF. The V and J genes are TRBV6-5 and TRBJ2-2; no firm D call. This CDR3 is built from 14 residues. The ends were cut back, 0 bases at V and 5 bases at J, with 7 bases in the middle. Germline CDR1 reads MNHEY; CDR2 reads SVGAGI.

The chain carries TRBV7-2 and TRBJ2-7, with a weak D call TRBD1 (5 bases). There are 14 residues in the CDR3. From germline, CDR1 is SGHTA and CDR2 FQGNSA. Trimming removed 1 base at V and 4 bases at J, with 11 bases between. CDR3 loop: CASSLGGQGYEQYV. For the CDR3, the DNA is TGTGCCAGCAGCTTAGGAGGACAAGGTTACGAGCAGTACGTC.

The sample holds many counts of this clonotype. The chain has TRBV27 and TRBJ2-2; D uncertain. This CDR3 has 13 residues. The germline V and J ends were trimmed by 8 bases and 5 bases, with 12 bases remaining between them. Germline CDR1 MNHEY, CDR2 SMNVEV (reference sequence). CDR3 protein: CASQRLGTGELFF. The CDR3, as DNA: TGTGCCAGCCAAAGGCTTGGGACCGGGGAGCTGTTTTTT.

This clonotype was detected only a few times. The CDR3 is CASSETSGSGETQYF. The CDR3 DNA sequence: TGTGCCAGCAGTGAGACTAGCGGCTCTGGAGAGACCCAGTACTTC. The V gene is TRBV25-1, the J gene TRBJ2-5; 9 bases match TRBD2. V shed 3 bases, J shed 4 bases, and the junction held 6 bases outside the gene matches. This CDR3 region has 15 residues. The germline V gene has CDR1 MGHDK and CDR2 SYGVNS.

This clonotype was counted at least ten times. The V call is TRBV27, the J call TRBJ1-1; 7 bases match TRBD1. Germline trimming cut 5 bases from V and 4 bases from J; bases unmatched to any gene: 7. The CDR3 has 14 residues. Germline V gene lookup returns CDR1 MNHEY and CDR2 SMNVEV (reference sequence). The CDR3 here is CASSIRQGRTEAFF. The CDR3 nucleotides read TGTGCCAGCAGTATAAGACAGGGACGCACTGAAGCTTTCTTT.

This chain uses TRBV6-2 or TRBV6-3 with TRBJ2-3; D unclear. CDR1 is MNHEY, CDR2 SVGEGT, per germline. The CDR3 consists of 12 residues. V lost 5 bases and J lost 6, with 9 bases in between. The CDR3 sequence is CASSLPGDTQYF. In DNA, the CDR3 is TGTGCCAGCAGTCTTCCTGGGGATACGCAGTATTTT.

This clonotype has a handful of counts. This chain connects TRBV4-3 to TRBJ1-5, with 8 bases lining up with TRBD1. CDR1 and CDR2 (germline): LGHNA, YSLEER. This CDR3 comprises 18 residues. Trimming took 0 bases from V and 3 from J; bases not matched to a gene: 10. The CDR3 sequence is CASSQDLTRTGNNQPQHF. The CDR3 DNA follows: TGCGCCAGCAGCCAAGATCTGACCCGGACAGGGAACAATCAGCCCCAGCATTTT.

The sample holds many counts of this clonotype. The V gene is TRBV6-2 or TRBV6-3, the J gene TRBJ1-1; no reliable D call. CDR1 MNHEY and CDR2 SVGEGT come from the germline V gene. The V end was cut by 2 bases, the J end by 8 bases, with 12 bases between. CDR3 length: 13 amino acids. In DNA form, the CDR3 reads TGTGCCAGCAGTTACCCCCTGTTTCCGGAAGCTTTCTTT. This encodes CASSYPLFPEAFF.

The chain joins TRBV15 to TRBJ1-1; D might be TRBD1 (6 bases). Germline lookup yields CDR1 LNHNV and CDR2 YYDKDF (reference sequence). V gave up 5 bases and J gave up 0 bases, with 13 bases separating them. CDR3 length equals 15 residues. CDR3 DNA sequence: TGTGCCACCAGCGAGAGGGGGATGCTGAACACTGAAGCTTTCTTT. It codes for CATSERGMLNTEAFF.